This T cell receptor beta chain is drawn from a study of neurological immune-mediated disorders. The study used blood bank volunteers in Maryland, USA, as healthy controls. The yield of each sequencing run was over 160 million TCR-beta sequences from 15-18 subjects. Each CDR3 protein is one row after TCRdb ran MiXCR on the 5' RACE reads. The sample includes about 51,000 distinct CDR3 sequences, approximately 17% of them seen just once. CDR3 length: 14 residues. Looked up from germline, CDR1 is SGDLS and CDR2 is YYNGEE. V was clipped by 2 bases and J by 7 bases, with 15 bases between them. Study-wide results and limits: No CDR3 amino acid sequences were shared by expanded clones across subjects, suggesting private repertoires in all groups.

This clonotype was picked up many times. Its antigen is undetermined. The V call is TRBV9, the J call TRBJ1-1; tentative D call: TRBD1 (6 bases). The sequence was obtained from a man in his 60s in good health. The sample was PBMCs. CDR3 DNA sequence: TGTGCCAGCAGCGTGGGGGGGGGGCCCGGTGAAGCTTTCTTT. Translation gives CASSVGGGPGEAFF. Variable domain in full (rest from reference TRBV9 and TRBJ1-1): DSGVTQTPKHLITATGQRVTLRCSPRSGDLSVYWYQQSLDQGLQFLIQYYNGEERAKGNILERFSAQQFPDLHSELNLSSLELGDSALYFCASSVGGGPGEAFFGQGTRLTVV.